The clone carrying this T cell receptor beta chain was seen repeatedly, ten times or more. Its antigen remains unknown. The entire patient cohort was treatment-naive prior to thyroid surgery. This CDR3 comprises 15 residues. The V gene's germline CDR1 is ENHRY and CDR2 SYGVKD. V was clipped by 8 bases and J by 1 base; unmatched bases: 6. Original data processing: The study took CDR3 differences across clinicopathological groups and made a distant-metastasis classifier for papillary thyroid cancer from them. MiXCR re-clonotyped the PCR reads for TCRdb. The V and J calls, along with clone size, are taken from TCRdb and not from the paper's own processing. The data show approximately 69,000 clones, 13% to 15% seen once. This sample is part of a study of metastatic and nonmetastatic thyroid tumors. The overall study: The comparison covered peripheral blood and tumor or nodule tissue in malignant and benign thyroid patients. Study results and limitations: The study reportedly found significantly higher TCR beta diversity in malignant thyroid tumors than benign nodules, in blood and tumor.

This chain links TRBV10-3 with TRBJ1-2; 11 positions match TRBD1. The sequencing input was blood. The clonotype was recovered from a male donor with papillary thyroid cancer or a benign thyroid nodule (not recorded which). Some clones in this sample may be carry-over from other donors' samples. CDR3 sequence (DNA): TGTGCCATCTCCCTGGGACAGGGGGTTAACTATGGCTACACCTTC. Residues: CAISLGQGVNYGYTF.